This entry describes one TCR beta chain. The antigen remains unidentified. Using immunoSEQ multiplex PCR, the repertoire was profiled, and TCRdb retains in-frame clones only, with some absent. The table includes 100,000 to 150,000 clones, around nine tenths detected once. The data are from a study of T cell responses to AZD1222 COVID-19 vaccine. Analysis merged second doses at about 4 or about 12 weeks. With 2 bases clipped from V and 6 bases from J, the junction kept 6 bases outside the gene matches. Germline CDR1 is MNHEY and CDR2 is SVGEGT. The CDR3 has 14 amino acids. General study results and limits: Every sample of the repertoires postdated the peak T cell response. Baseline seropositivity characterized only a handful of AZD1222 recipients. Two doses of AZD1222 preceded a rise in Spike-specific TCR breadth and depth.

This chain uses TRBV6-2 or TRBV6-3 with TRBJ2-7, with TRBD2 matching over 8 bases. The starting material was peripheral blood, obtained 28 days after the second AZD1222 dose. This clonotype was obtained from an adult who received the AZD1222 COVID-19 vaccine. DNA of the CDR3: TGTGCCAGCAGTTACGGACTAGCTTTTTTCGAGCAGTACTTC. This gives the protein CASSYGLAFFEQYF.